This is a list of T cell receptor beta chains from one sample in a study of PD-1 blockade in classical Hodgkin lymphoma. Sequencing was performed with immunoSEQ multiplex PCR; in TCRdb, only in-frame clones are kept and a portion is missing. In the table there are fewer than 35,000 clones, 84% of which are singletons. The source material was CD4+ T cells from blood, sampled before the fourth cycle of nivolumab. The source is a human donor with classical Hodgkin lymphoma. Both conserved end residues are part of each CDR3. The D gene is left open where the match is weak. Not all rows give a size; the values are once, few, many and, for expanded clones, a class.

clone_size | j_call | d_call | v_call | cdr3_nt | cdr3_aa
NA | TRBJ1-1 | NA | TRBV6-1 | TGTGCCAGCAGTGAGGGACCGGGACCTAACACTGAAGCTTTCTTT | CASSEGPGPNTEAFF
NA | TRBJ2-3 | NA | TRBV28 | TGTGCCAGCAGTCCCCCGGGGGTGGTAGATACGCAGTATTTT | CASSPPGVVDTQYF
NA | TRBJ1-1 | NA | TRBV12-5 | TGTGCTAGTGGTTTGGCCGACCCCTTCGGGGGGCGAGGGACTGAAGCTTTCTTT | CASGLADPFGGRGTEAFF
NA | TRBJ2-7 | TRBD2 | TRBV7-3 | TGTGCCAGCAGCTTAAATTTGCGGGGGTTAGCCTACGAGCAGTACTTC | CASSLNLRGLAYEQYF
NA | TRBJ1-4 | NA | TRBV7-2 | TGTGCCAGCAGCTTAGCGCTAAGAGGCATGTCTACAACTAATGAAAAACTGTTTTTT | CASSLALRGMSTTNEKLFF
NA | TRBJ1-4 | TRBD1 | TRBV14 | TGTGCCAGCAGCCAAGTCTTATGGACAGGGAAGGAGGCGGAAAAACTGTTTTTT | CASSQVLWTGKEAEKLFF
NA | TRBJ1-5 | NA | TRBV5-6 | TGTGCCAGCAGCGGGGGGGGACAGCCCCAGCATTTT | CASSGGGQPQHF
NA | TRBJ1-1 | NA | TRBV5-1 | TGCGCCAGCAGCTTGGCCATTCGGTTCCAGAACACTGAAGCTTTCTTT | CASSLAIRFQNTEAFF
NA | TRBJ1-2 | TRBD1 | TRBV19 | TGTGCCAGTAACACCTTGACAGGGTTCTATGGCTACACCTTC | CASNTLTGFYGYTF
NA | TRBJ2-1 | NA | TRBV14 | TGTGCCAGCAGCCACAGACCTGTTGTCCCGATTTACAATGAGCAGTTCTTC | CASSHRPVVPIYNEQFF
NA | TRBJ2-5 | TRBD2 | TRBV10-3 | TGTGCCATCAGCGGGACTAGCGAGCCCCAAGAGACCCAGTACTTC | CAISGTSEPQETQYF
NA | TRBJ2-5 | TRBD2 | TRBV7-7 | TGTGCCAGCAGCCCAGGGACTAGCGCGTTAGAGACCCAGTACTTC | CASSPGTSALETQYF
NA | TRBJ1-6 | NA | TRBV6-5 | TGTGCCAGCAGCCTCCTAGGGGGTGCCCTCCACTTT | CASSLLGGALHF
NA | TRBJ2-1 | NA | TRBV28 | TGTGCCAGCAGCCGTGCAGGGGTGAAGCAGTTCTTC | CASSRAGVKQFF
NA | TRBJ2-7 | NA | TRBV30 | TGTGCCTGGAGCGGGGGCGAAACCTACGAGCAGTACTTC | CAWSGGETYEQYF
NA | TRBJ1-6 | NA | TRBV30 | TGTGCCTGGAGTGGGAACTTTAATTCACCCCTCCACTTT | CAWSGNFNSPLHF
NA | TRBJ2-3 | TRBD2 | TRBV19 | TGTGCCAGTAGTAGGGAGACTAGCGGGGGGGCCGTTGGAGATACGCAGTATTTT | CASSRETSGGAVGDTQYF
NA | TRBJ1-3 | NA | TRBV6-4 | TGTGCCAGCAGTGCTGATTCTGGAAACACCATATATTTT | CASSADSGNTIYF
NA | TRBJ1-2 | NA | TRBV10-3 | TGTGCCACGTCTGATTCCGGGACGGCTGGCTACACCTTC | CATSDSGTAGYTF
NA | TRBJ1-6 | NA | TRBV7-3 | TGTGCCAGCAGCACCGTCGAGTTGGGGATCATCAATTCACCCCTCCACTTT | CASSTVELGIINSPLHF
NA | TRBJ1-1 | NA | TRBV18 | TGTGCCAGCTCACCGAACCGACCCGGGAACACTGAAGCTTTCTTT | CASSPNRPGNTEAFF
NA | TRBJ1-6 | NA | TRBV18 | TGTGCCAGCTCACCCTTGGACAGCTCCTATAATTCACCCCTCCACTTT | CASSPLDSSYNSPLHF
NA | TRBJ1-5 | TRBD1 | TRBV27 | TGTGCCAGCTCAAGGACCGGGACAGGGGGCGTTGGCAATCAGCCCCAGCATTTT | CASSRTGTGGVGNQPQHF
NA | TRBJ1-5 | NA | TRBV7-3 | TGTGCCAGCAGCTTAACCAACGCTAGCAATCAGCCCCAGCATTTT | CASSLTNASNQPQHF
NA | TRBJ2-2 | TRBD1 | TRBV11-3 | TGTGCCAGCAGCTTAAATGACAGGGGGACCGGGGAGCTGTTTTTT | CASSLNDRGTGELFF
NA | TRBJ2-7 | NA | TRBV6-5 | TGTGCCAGCAGTCAACCGGGAAGAAGTGAGCAGTACTTC | CASSQPGRSEQYF
NA | TRBJ2-5 | NA | TRBV5-1 | TGCGCCAGCAAGCCAGACTACCAAGAGACCCAGTACTTC | CASKPDYQETQYF
once | TRBJ2-7 | NA | TRBV5-1 | TGCGCCAGCAGCTTGGAGGCGGACCTAGCCGAGCAGTACTTC | CASSLEADLAEQYF
few | TRBJ1-2 | NA | TRBV11-2 | TGTGCCAGCAGCTTAGGGGGTAATAACTATGGCTACACCTTC | CASSLGGNNYGYTF
NA | TRBJ2-1 | NA | TRBV11-2 | TGTGCCAGCAGCCCCCTGGGCGGAGTATACAATGAGCAGTTCTTC | CASSPLGGVYNEQFF
NA | TRBJ2-7 | NA | TRBV5-1 | TGCGCCAGCAGTCTAAGCGGACAGACCTCCTACGAGCAGTACTTC | CASSLSGQTSYEQYF
NA | TRBJ1-5 | TRBD1 | TRBV6-5 | TGTGCCAGCAGGGGGACAGGCAATCAGCCCCAGCATTTT | CASRGTGNQPQHF
NA | TRBJ1-2 | TRBD1 | TRBV7-2 | TGTGCCAGCAGCTTTCCAGGGGGTTATGGCTACACCTTC | CASSFPGGYGYTF
NA | TRBJ2-3 | NA | TRBV5-1 | TGCGCCAGCAGCACTGGGGTCCTCGGGGAGACAGATACGCAGTATTTT | CASSTGVLGETDTQYF
NA | TRBJ1-5 | TRBD1 | TRBV19 | TGTGCCAGTAGCCGGGACAGGGGAGCGAACCAGCCCCAGCATTTT | CASSRDRGANQPQHF
NA | TRBJ1-6 | NA | TRBV7-2 | TGTGCCAGCAGCCCCGGCAGGGTTAATTCACCCCTCCACTTT | CASSPGRVNSPLHF
NA | TRBJ1-1 | NA | TRBV9 | TGTGCCAGCAGCGTAGTTGGGGACACTGAAGCTTTCTTT | CASSVVGDTEAFF
NA | TRBJ2-3 | NA | TRBV7-2 | TGTGCCAGCAGCCCGGGACTCGCCACAGATACGCAGTATTTT | CASSPGLATDTQYF
NA | TRBJ1-6 | TRBD1 | TRBV27 | TGTGCCAGCAGTTCGGACAGGGTTTCACCCCTCCACTTT | CASSSDRVSPLHF
few | TRBJ1-2 | NA | TRBV11-2 | TGTGCCAGCAGCTTAAATCGGGGTGGCTACACCTTC | CASSLNRGGYTF
NA | TRBJ1-4 | NA | TRBV15 | TGTGCCACCAGCAGGTACAATGAAAAACTGTTTTTT | CATSRYNEKLFF
NA | TRBJ1-1 | NA | TRBV7-9 | TGTGCCAGCAGCTCTACCCGACCGGACACTGAAGCTTTCTTT | CASSSTRPDTEAFF
NA | TRBJ1-1 | TRBD1 | TRBV9 | TGTGCCAGCAGCGTAGCTGGCAACAGGGGGCGCGAGGCTTTCTTT | CASSVAGNRGREAFF
NA | TRBJ2-2 | NA | TRBV4-3 | TGCGCCAGCAGCCAAGTACAAGGGGCCGGGGAGCTGTTTTTT | CASSQVQGAGELFF
NA | TRBJ1-6 | TRBD1 | TRBV6-6 | TGTGCCAGCAGTCCACGGGACAGGGGAGGCAATTCACCCCTCCACTTT | CASSPRDRGGNSPLHF
NA | TRBJ1-2 | NA | TRBV4-1 | TGCGCCATCCCCCGTTTTATAAGGACGGATGGCTACACCTTC | CAIPRFIRTDGYTF
NA | TRBJ2-5 | TRBD1 | TRBV5-1 | TGCGCCAGCATCGCAGGGGGCGGTTTGAGAGAGACCCAGTACTTC | CASIAGGGLRETQYF
NA | TRBJ1-4 | NA | TRBV4-3 | TGCGCCAGCAGCCACCTGGCGGGAGCTCCTACAACTAATGAAAAACTGTTTTTT | CASSHLAGAPTTNEKLFF
NA | TRBJ1-6 | NA | TRBV10-3 | TGTGCCATCAGCCCCAGGGAGGTTGATAATTCACCCCTCCACTTT | CAISPREVDNSPLHF
once | TRBJ2-7 | NA | TRBV30 | TGTGCCTCTGAAACCGTGACCCCCTCATCTCGGTCCCACGAGCAGTACTTC | CASETVTPSSRSHEQYF
NA | TRBJ2-1 | NA | TRBV15 | TGTGCCACCAGCAGATCCGCTCCTAACTATGAGCAGTTCTTC | CATSRSAPNYEQFF
NA | TRBJ2-6 | NA | TRBV19 | TGTGCCAGTAGTATCCGGAACTCTGGGGCCAACGTCCTGACTTTC | CASSIRNSGANVLTF
NA | TRBJ1-4 | TRBD1 | TRBV5-6 | TGTGCCAGCAGCCCTGATCCCGGACAGGGAAGCGAAAAACTGTTTTTT | CASSPDPGQGSEKLFF
NA | TRBJ2-1 | NA | TRBV9 | TGTGCCAGCAGCGTAGTTTGGGGTCGCAATGAGCAGTTCTTC | CASSVVWGRNEQFF
NA | TRBJ2-1 | TRBD2 | TRBV10-3 | TGTGCCATCAGCAATACCATAGCGGGGGGGCGTAATGAGCAGTTCTTC | CAISNTIAGGRNEQFF